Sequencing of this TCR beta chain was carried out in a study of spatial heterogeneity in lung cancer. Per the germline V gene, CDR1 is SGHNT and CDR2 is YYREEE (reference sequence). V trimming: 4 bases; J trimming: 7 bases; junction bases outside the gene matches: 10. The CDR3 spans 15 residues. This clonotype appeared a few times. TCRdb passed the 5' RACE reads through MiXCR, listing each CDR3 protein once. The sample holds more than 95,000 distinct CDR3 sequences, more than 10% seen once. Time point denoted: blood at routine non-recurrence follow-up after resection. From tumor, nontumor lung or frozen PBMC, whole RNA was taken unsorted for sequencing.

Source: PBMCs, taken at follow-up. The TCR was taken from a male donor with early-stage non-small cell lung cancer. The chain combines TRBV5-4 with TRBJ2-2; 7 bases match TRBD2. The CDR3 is CASSHRGDLLGELFF. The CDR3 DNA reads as TGTGCCAGCAGCCACCGGGGGGACCTCCTCGGGGAGCTGTTTTTT.